The present T cell receptor beta chain was sequenced within a study of blood T cell dynamics during melanoma immunotherapy. The protocol was immunoSEQ multiplex PCR, while the TCRdb copy is restricted to in-frame clones and leaves out a portion. The repertoire includes 3,500 to 5,500 clones, about 79% of them detected once, and 45% to 55% sits in the top ten. To note about this clone: Its antigen remains unknown.

Noted time point: week 3, after first cycle of checkpoint inhibitor. Study results and limitations: At W3, later disease-control patients showed bifurcated PBMC repertoire changes, unlike progressors.

The source is a human donor with melanoma. The sequences come from blood, collected from a patient treated with checkpoint blockade.

DNA for the CDR3: TGTGCCAGCAGCTTCCGGGGGGCATCTTACAATGAGCAGTTCTTC. The encoded protein is CASSFRGASYNEQFF. The chain combines TRBV7-3 with TRBJ2-1, with a tentative D call TRBD2 (7 bases). V lost 3 bases, J lost 4 bases, and 13 bases lay in between. Germline V gives CDR1 SGHTA, CDR2 FQGTGA. The CDR3 loop spans 15 amino acids.